These 28 T cell receptor beta chains share one sample of origin, sequenced in a study of tumor-infiltrating lymphocytes in primary liver carcinoma (TCRdb year 2017). Blood RNA was extracted from unsorted whole blood with TRIzol reagent; germline DNA came from the DNeasy Blood & Tissue kit. The sequencer listed for this sample is Illumina HiSeq 2500. Using a constant-region primer and ProtoScript II reverse transcriptase, TCRbeta-specific cDNA was reverse-transcribed from roughly 500 ng total RNA. TCRbeta libraries were built with three nested multiplex PCR rounds, a slightly modified ARM-PCR procedure. The first two PCR rounds used multiplex TRBV1-TRBV30 forward primers with a Cbeta reverse primer, each for about 10 cycles. Starting from the raw public reads, TCRdb applied fastp trimming at Q25, assembled clones with MiXCR and retained in-frame beta chains. Every distinct CDR3 protein forms one entry, paired with its most common genes and DNA. The sample data list 300,000 to 350,000 distinct CDR3 sequences, and 65% of these were observed just once. The ten largest make up 5.5% to 7% of the sample.

Sequencing input: peripheral blood. Receptors were obtained from a man aged 35 to 55 with primary liver carcinoma and hepatitis B virus infection.

This clonotype was seen a few times. The rearrangement links TRBV10-3 to TRBJ2-3; TRBD2 matches 8 bases. CDR3 size: 14 residues. Unmatched junction bases numbered 4, after V lost 6 bases and J lost 2 bases. CDR1 and CDR2 from the germline V gene are ENHRY and SYGVKD. The CDR3, as DNA: TGTGCCATCAGACTAGCGGAGGTCACAGATACGCAGTATTTT. This codes for CAIRLAEVTDTQYF.

The chain carries TRBV11-1 and TRBJ2-1; the D gene is possibly TRBD1 (6 bases). The CDR3 runs 12 residues. Deletions cut 8 bases from V and 13 bases from J, with 18 bases between. Germline assignment: CDR1 SGHAT and CDR2 FQDESV (reference sequence). CDR3 coding DNA: TGTGCCAGCGGCGAAGAGGCAGGGGTCCAGTTCTTC. Amino acid sequence: CASGEEAGVQFF.

The sample holds a few counts of this clonotype. The genes are TRBV7-9 and TRBJ1-6, with no clear D. The germline CDR1 and CDR2 sequences are SEHNR and FQNEAQ (reference sequence). The CDR3 covers 14 residues. Trimming shortened V by 1 base and J by 8 bases, and 9 bases separated the two germline ends. The CDR3 bases are TGTGCCAGCAGCTTAGGAGGGCTCCATTCACCCCTCCACTTT. Translating it yields CASSLGGLHSPLHF.

The V call is TRBV5-5, the J call TRBJ2-2, with TRBD2 matching 7 bases. J gave up 0 bases and V 3 bases, and 5 bases lay outside the gene matches. In germline, CDR1 is SGHKS, CDR2 YYEKEE (reference sequence). The CDR3 spans 16 residues. The CDR3 region is CASSWVAGANTGELFF. The CDR3 DNA is TGTGCCAGCAGCTGGGTAGCGGGCGCGAACACCGGGGAGCTGTTTTTT.

The chain has TRBV5-4 and TRBJ1-1; a possible D gene is TRBD1 (6 bases). CDR3 length equals 14 residues. Trimming removed 4 bases at V and 3 bases at J, with 13 bases between. CDR1 is SGHNT and CDR2 is YYREEE in the germline V gene (reference sequence). CDR3 bases: TGTGCCAGCAGCCCGACGGGGGGCTACACTGAAGCTTTCTTT. Amino acid sequence: CASSPTGGYTEAFF.

The chain has TRBV6-5 and TRBJ2-3, with D tentatively TRBD1 (7 bases). V gave up 0 bases and J gave up 5 bases, with 27 bases separating them. This CDR3 comprises 20 residues. Germline loops: CDR1 MNHEY, CDR2 SVGAGI. CDR3 nucleotide sequence: TGTGCCAGCAGTTACTCACGACCGCGGGGTAGGGGGCCACTCATAGATACGCAGTATTTT. Amino acids: CASSYSRPRGRGPLIDTQYF.

The chain is built from TRBV10-1 and TRBJ2-1; no clear D. V was trimmed by 5 bases and J by 0 bases, leaving 5 bases between them. This CDR3 spans 13 amino acids. Germline CDR1 WNHNN, CDR2 SYGVQD (reference sequence). CDR3 loop: CASSMSSYNEQFF. CDR3 in DNA: TGCGCCAGCAGTATGAGCTCCTACAATGAGCAGTTCTTC.

The chain recombines TRBV11-2 with TRBJ2-2; possible D gene TRBD2, 6 bases. The length of the CDR3 is 16 residues. Germline V gene sequence: CDR1 SGHAT, CDR2 FQNNGV. The V gene lost 7 bases and the J gene lost 4 bases, with 19 bases spanning the gap. The CDR3 loop reads CASNVLAGGTTGELFF. DNA for the CDR3: TGTGCCAGCAACGTCCTAGCAGGAGGGACCACCGGGGAGCTGTTTTTT. The full variable domain, in which reference TRBV11-2 and TRBJ2-2 provide the parts outside the CDR3, is EAGVAQSPRYKIIEKRQSVAFWCNPISGHATLYWYQQILGQGPKLLIQFQNNGVVDDSQLPKDRFSAERLKGVDSTLKIQPAKLEDSAVYLCASNVLAGGTTGELFFGEGSRLTVL.

This clonotype was counted at least ten times. V is TRBV11-3 and J is TRBJ1-4, with D possibly matching TRBD1 (5 bases). CDR1 is SGHNT and CDR2 is YENEEA in the germline V gene. The CDR3 extends over 16 amino acids. The germline V and J ends were trimmed by 5 bases and 7 bases, with 20 bases remaining between them. CDR3 DNA: TGTGCCAGCAGCCTCCAGGTGGGGGAGTCGGTTGAAAAACTGTTTTTT. Its protein is CASSLQVGESVEKLFF.

This clonotype was detected many times. The chain has TRBV12-3 or TRBV12-4 and TRBJ2-7; D unresolved. V dropped 6 bases and J dropped 1 base, with 13 bases sitting between them. The CDR3 is 14 amino acids. The CDR3 DNA reads as TGTGCCAGCAGCCCGGTGGCAAATTCCTACGAGCAGTACTTC. It codes for CASSPVANSYEQYF.

This chain connects TRBV6-5 to TRBJ2-1; no firm D call. Trimming took 5 bases from V and 3 from J, leaving 23 bases between them. This CDR3 has 18 amino acids. From germline, CDR1 is MNHEY and CDR2 SVGAGI. CDR3 nucleotide sequence: TGTGCCAGCAGTCCCCGCAGGAGAGTTGCGGTAGGCTACAATGAGCAGTTCTTC. Translation gives CASSPRRRVAVGYNEQFF.

The table lists this clonotype with a few counts. The CDR3 nucleotides are TGCGCCAGCAGTGATGTGGGTGTTAACCACGAGCAGTACTTC. Translation: CASSDVGVNHEQYF. This chain joins TRBV10-2 and TRBJ2-7, with D unresolved. The CDR3 is 14 residues long. Germline V gives CDR1 WSHSY, CDR2 SAAADI. With 3 bases removed from V and 5 bases from J, the gap between germline ends came to 14 bases.

In regard to this clonotype: Being one base from a much bigger clone, this may be a read error. The chain carries TRBV12-3 or TRBV12-4 and TRBJ1-1; D is unclear. The CDR3 contains 14 residues. The CDR3 region is CDSSLAPMNTEAFF. CDR3 sequence (DNA): TGTGACAGCAGTTTAGCGCCGATGAACACTGAAGCTTTCTTT.

In the case of this clonotype: The conserved closing phenylalanine or tryptophan is absent in this CDR3, likely reflecting a read error. The rearrangement joins TRBV11-3 to TRBJ2-1; TRBD2 agrees at 7 bases. CDR3 length: 15 amino acids. Per germline, CDR1 SGHNT and CDR2 YENEEA. Here the CDR3 DNA reads TGTGCCAACAGCCCCGGTGGGGAGGGTAATGAGCGGCAGTTCTCC. Protein product: CANSPGGEGNERQFS.

Comment on this clonotype: A read error may be the cause here, since a much bigger clone is one base away. J is TRBJ2-7 and V is TRBV6-2 or TRBV6-3, with 8 bases lining up with TRBD2. The CDR3 is made up of 16 amino acids. Germline V gene lookup returns CDR1 MNHEY and CDR2 SVGEGT. The CDR3 spells CASSPQRVAGTYEQHF. The CDR3 DNA sequence: TGTGCCAGCAGTCCCCAGCGGGTAGCGGGGACCTACGAGCAGCACTTC.

A remark on this clonotype: At one end, the junction sequence differs from germline, possibly due to a read error. This chain links TRBV11-3 with TRBJ2-2; TRBD2 agrees at 10 bases. Looked up from germline, CDR1 is SGHNT and CDR2 is YENEEA. The CDR3 runs to 16 residues. For the CDR3, the DNA is TGTGTCAGCAGTTCACTAGCGGGAACTGGCACCGGGGAGCTATTTTTT. Translation: CVSSSLAGTGTGELFF.

For this clonotype: Since a much larger clone is just one base distant, this may be a read error. This CDR3 is CASSQDPPGLAIYEQYF. Here the CDR3 DNA reads TGTGCCAGCAGCCAAGATCCACCGGGACTAGCTATCTACGAGCAGTACTTC. The rearrangement links TRBV4-2 to TRBJ2-7; 9 nucleotides align to TRBD2. The CDR3 is made up of 17 amino acids. Unmatched junction bases numbered 9, after V lost 0 bases and J lost 3 bases. Germline V CDR1 and CDR2: LGHNA, YNFKEQ.

Notes on this clonotype: This may stem from a read error, because a much larger clone lies one nucleotide away. The rearrangement links TRBV6-1 to TRBJ2-7; the D call may be TRBD1 or TRBD2 (5 bases each). The CDR3 is 14 amino acids. Looked up from germline, CDR1 is MNHNS and CDR2 is SASEGT. The V end was cut by 2 bases, the J end by 2 bases, with 10 bases between. CDR3 in amino acids: CASSEWGLAYEQYF. The CDR3, as DNA: TGTGCCAGCAGTGAATGGGGGTTAGCCTACGAGCAGTACTTC.

This clonotype has only a few counts. No conserved phenylalanine or tryptophan is present at the end of the CDR3, so a read error is the likely explanation. V and J are TRBV11-2 and TRBJ2-1; maybe TRBD1 (5 bases). From germline, CDR1 is SGHAT and CDR2 FQNNGV. The CDR3 consists of 20 residues. The V and J ends lost 2 bases and 8 bases respectively, with 31 bases between them. Written as DNA, the CDR3 is TGTGCCAGCAGCTTATCTGTTCCGACAGTGAATGGGCTGCGTTATGATGAGCAGTTCCTC. Its translation is CASSLSVPTVNGLRYDEQFL.

This clonotype was seen only once. No conserved phenylalanine or tryptophan ends this CDR3, so it is likely a read error. Because the CDR3's place on the DNA is in doubt, the DNA is left out and the CDR3 is given as listed by TCRdb. The chain links TRBV7-9 to TRBJ2-7; whether TRBD1, the table's D call, matches the DNA was not checked. Germline-derived CDR1 and CDR2 are SEHNR and FQNEAQ (reference sequence). The CDR3 length equals 12 residues, ends included. The CDR3 sequence is CASSWTDYEQYL.

In its sample, this clonotype was seen a few times. V usage is TRBV28 and J usage is TRBJ2-5; D is unresolved. CDR1 is MDHEN and CDR2 is SYDVKM in the germline V gene. The ends were cut back, 6 bases at V and 2 bases at J, with 7 bases in the middle. This CDR3 is built from 12 residues. The CDR3 DNA follows: TGTGCCAGCAGCGAGACGCAAGAGACCCAGTACTTC. It translates to CASSETQETQYF. Variable domain in full (rest from reference TRBV28 and TRBJ2-5): DVKVTQSSRYLVKRTGEKVFLECVQDMDHENMFWYRQDPGLGLRLIYFSYDVKMKEKGDIPEGYSVSREKKERFSLILESASTNQTSMYLCASSETQETQYFGPGTRLLVL.

Only one count was recorded for this clonotype. V and J are TRBV11-2 and TRBJ2-1; the match to TRBD2 covers 7 bases. The CDR3 consists of 16 residues. Per the germline V gene, CDR1 is SGHAT and CDR2 is FQNNGV. Trimming took 7 bases from V and 3 from J; bases not matched to a gene: 12. The DNA for the CDR3 is TGTGCCAGCAATCCATTAAGCGGGAAGAACTACAATGAGCAGTTCTTC. As protein: CASNPLSGKNYNEQFF.

The chain recombines TRBV12-3 or TRBV12-4 with TRBJ1-2; D unresolved. The CDR3 loop spans 14 amino acids. Trimming removed 2 bases from V and 7 bases from J, with 14 bases in between. The CDR3 sequence is CASSLSGRYRGYTF. CDR3 nucleotides: TGTGCCAGCAGTTTATCCGGGAGGTACCGTGGCTACACCTTC.

This clonotype was recorded a few times. The rearrangement joins TRBV7-8 to TRBJ2-3; no clear D. The germline gives CDR1 SGHVS, CDR2 FQNEAQ. The CDR3 sequence is 13 residues long. Trimming cost V 2 bases and J 2 bases, with 5 bases left between them. CDR3 bases: TGTGCCAGCAGCTTATGGGCCACAGATACGCAGTATTTT. It yields the protein CASSLWATDTQYF.

The V call is TRBV6-5, the J call TRBJ1-4; 7 bases are shared with TRBD1. After removal of 5 bases from V and 10 bases from J, the junction contained 16 bases not matched to a gene. Germline V lookup: CDR1 MNHEY, CDR2 SVGAGI. The length of the CDR3 is 16 residues. The CDR3 sequence is CASSRTGTATNVKLFF. For the CDR3, the DNA is TGTGCCAGCAGTAGGACCGGGACAGCAACTAACGTAAAACTGTTTTTT.

Concerning this clonotype itself: A junction boundary mismatches the germline segment, possibly from a read error. This sequence joins TRBV5-1 and TRBJ2-1; TRBD1 is a possible D gene (6 bases). Germline CDR1 SGHRS, CDR2 YFSETQ. The CDR3 extends over 15 amino acids. The CDR3 region has the DNA TGCGCCAGCAGCTTGGACAGGGTCGCCTACAATGAGCAGCTCTTC. Translating gives CASSLDRVAYNEQLF.

About this clonotype: A much larger clone lies a single base off, so this may be a read error. The chain has TRBV6-5 and TRBJ1-5; TRBD1 matches at 8 bases. V dropped 6 bases and J dropped 2; count of bases not matched to a gene: 3. The CDR3 covers 14 residues. Germline CDR1 and CDR2: MNHEY and SVGAGI. The CDR3 spells CASRQQGGNQPQHF. As DNA, the CDR3 is TGTGCCAGCAGACAACAGGGGGGCAATCAGCCCCAGCATTTT.

The rearrangement links TRBV30 to TRBJ2-5; tentatively, D is TRBD2 (6 bases). Trimming removed 2 bases from V and 7 bases from J, with 11 bases in between. CDR3 length: 12 residues. Germline-derived CDR1 and CDR2 are GTSNPN and SVGIG (reference sequence). CDR3 in amino acids: CAWSTSLVTQYF. Written as DNA, the CDR3 is TGTGCCTGGAGTACTAGCTTAGTGACCCAGTACTTC.